The 22 T cell receptor beta chains below come from one sample, sequenced in a study of blood T cell repertoires in COVID-19 (dated by TCRdb to 2018 to 2021). Library preparation was by the immunoSEQ multiplex PCR assay. TCRdb re-hosts the immuneACCESS table, in-frame sequences only. Its copies lack some clones; in the studies checked, an unresolved V gene accounts for under half of them, and the cause for the rest is not known. This sample gives 150,000 to 200,000 clones in total; roughly 80% of them show up just once. Around 12% of the sample is held by the ten biggest clonotypes. Sequencing was carried out using PBMCs or T cells enriched from blood (not recorded which). These receptors all come from a man aged 45-65 years who had recovered from COVID-19.

This clone was seen only once. The J gene is TRBJ1-5, the V gene TRBV12-3 or TRBV12-4; 8 bases are shared with TRBD1. V lost 4 bases, J lost 4 bases, and 0 bases stayed unmatched. There are 13 residues in the CDR3. The CDR3, as DNA: TGTGCCAGCAGTTGGACAGGGAATCAGCCCCAGCATTTT. This encodes CASSWTGNQPQHF.

The chain combines TRBV7-6 with TRBJ2-7; D gene unclear. In germline, CDR1 is SGHVS, CDR2 FNYEAQ. V was clipped by 1 base and J by 0 bases, with 7 bases between them. The CDR3 has 14 residues. The CDR3 DNA sequence: TGTGCCAGCAGCTTAGAACAGTACTCCTACGAGCAGTACTTC. Protein product: CASSLEQYSYEQYF.

This chain uses TRBV15 with TRBJ1-4; 12 bases are a match to TRBD1. J lost 8 bases, V lost 5 bases, and 9 bases had no gene match. This CDR3 comprises 16 residues. Germline CDR1 and CDR2: LNHNV and YYDKDF (reference sequence). CDR3 nucleotide sequence: TGTGCCACCAGCCGGCCGGGACAGGGGGCAAAGGAAAAACTGTTTTTT. This codes for CATSRPGQGAKEKLFF.

The chain combines TRBV2 with TRBJ2-7; 8 bases line up with TRBD1. V dropped 6 bases and J dropped 0; count of bases not matched to a gene: 4. This CDR3 has 14 residues. Germline CDR1 is SNHLY and CDR2 is FYNNEI. The CDR3 loop is CASRQQGGSYEQYF. The CDR3 nucleotides read TGTGCCAGCAGGCAACAGGGGGGCTCCTACGAGCAGTACTTC.

This clone was counted a single time. The chain recombines TRBV6-5 with TRBJ1-1, with 10 bases aligning to TRBD1. Germline CDR1 reads MNHEY; CDR2 reads SVGAGI. This CDR3 is 15 amino acids long. With V trimmed by 7 bases and J by 5 bases, 10 bases remained unmatched. The CDR3 DNA follows: TGTGCCAGCACCCAATGGGGACAGGGGAGGACTGAAGCTTTCTTT. Amino acid sequence: CASTQWGQGRTEAFF.

The sample holds one count of this clone. This chain uses TRBV2 with TRBJ1-1, with 7 bases identical to TRBD1. This CDR3 contains 14 residues. V shed 11 bases and J 5 bases; nucleotides not matched to a gene: 14. CDR1 is SNHLY, CDR2 FYNNEI, per germline. The CDR3 nucleotides are TGTGCCCGACGAGGAGGGGGCGCATCTACTGAAGCTTTCTTT. As protein: CARRGGGASTEAFF.

The rearrangement uses TRBV29-1 and TRBJ1-5; D perhaps matches TRBD1 (6 bases). Germline assignment: CDR1 SQVTM and CDR2 ANQGSEA. This CDR3 comprises 17 residues. With 0 bases removed from V and 0 bases from J, the gap between germline ends came to 15 bases. The CDR3 sequence is CSVEEGAHSGSNQPQHF. The CDR3 nucleotides are TGCAGCGTTGAAGAGGGGGCGCATTCGGGTAGCAATCAGCCCCAGCATTTT.

In its sample, this clone was seen a few times. The chain recombines TRBV29-1 with TRBJ1-2; the D gene is possibly TRBD1 (6 bases). The CDR3 runs 12 residues. Trimming removed 7 bases at V and 5 bases at J, with 14 bases between. Per the germline V gene, CDR1 is SQVTM and CDR2 is ANQGSEA. This CDR3 is CSGGRAGYGYTF. CDR3 DNA sequence: TGCAGCGGGGGGCGGGCAGGTTATGGCTACACCTTC.

This rearrangement joins TRBV7-9 to TRBJ1-6, with D possibly matching TRBD1 (6 bases). Trimming took 2 bases from V and 8 from J, leaving 10 bases between them. The CDR3 has 14 amino acids. Germline lookup yields CDR1 SEHNR and CDR2 FQNEAQ (reference sequence). CDR3 coding DNA: TGTGCCAGCAGCTTAAGGGGGAGGGATTCACCCCTCCACTTT. This encodes CASSLRGRDSPLHF.

This clone appeared a few times. The chain employs TRBV19 and TRBJ1-2; 12 bases line up with TRBD1. Germline V gene data show CDR1 as LNHDA and CDR2 as SQIVND (reference sequence). This CDR3 region has 17 residues. V shed 5 bases, J shed 6 bases, and the junction held 13 bases outside the gene matches. For the CDR3, the DNA is TGTGCCAGTAGTTCCCAACCGGGACAGGGGGCGCAGAATGGCTACACCTTC. This gives the protein CASSSQPGQGAQNGYTF.

This chain links TRBV12-5 with TRBJ1-4; D is perhaps TRBD1 (6 bases). Trimming cost V 7 bases and J 8 bases, with 20 bases left between them. Germline CDR1 and CDR2: LGHNT and FRNRAP. The CDR3 is 15 residues long. The CDR3 region is CASALGAGAGEKLFF. CDR3 DNA: TGTGCTAGTGCCCTGGGGGCAGGGGCCGGGGAAAAACTGTTTTTT.

The CDR3 reads CASSRKTGTDYEQYF. The DNA for the CDR3 is TGTGCCAGCAGCAGAAAAACAGGGACAGACTACGAGCAGTACTTC. The chain couples TRBV27 to TRBJ2-7, with 7 bases lining up with TRBD1. This CDR3 comprises 15 residues. The V segment lost 6 bases and the J segment 3 bases; nucleotides outside the gene matches: 11. Germline CDR1 MNHEY, CDR2 SMNVEV (reference sequence).

The gene calls are TRBV11-3 and TRBJ2-1; 7 bases line up with TRBD2. Germline trimming cut 5 bases from V and 8 bases from J; bases unmatched to any gene: 9. CDR3 length: 14 amino acids. Per germline, CDR1 SGHNT and CDR2 YENEEA. The CDR3 coding sequence is TGTGCCAGCAGCGCTACGGGAGGCTCGGATGAGCAGTTCTTC. Translating it yields CASSATGGSDEQFF.

The chain employs TRBV5-1 and TRBJ2-1; 8 positions match TRBD1. This CDR3 region has 15 residues. V gave up 4 bases and J gave up 3 bases; unmatched junction bases: 6. Germline loops: CDR1 SGHRS, CDR2 YFSETQ. CDR3 DNA sequence: TGCGCCAGCAGCACGGAAACAGGGGGCTACAATGAGCAGTTCTTC. Translated: CASSTETGGYNEQFF.

The chain employs TRBV12-3 or TRBV12-4 and TRBJ2-1, with D tentatively TRBD1 (6 bases). The CDR3 is 13 amino acids. With 3 bases removed from V and 8 bases from J, the gap between germline ends came to 11 bases. The CDR3 nucleotides read TGTGCCAGCAGTTTTGGCAGGGGCCATGAGCAGTTCTTC. Its translation: CASSFGRGHEQFF.

The CDR3 here is CASSLHGPGTFTFF. In DNA form, the CDR3 reads TGTGCCAGCAGCTTACACGGCCCCGGGACATTTACGTTCTTC. The gene calls are TRBV7-3 and TRBJ2-1; possibly TRBD1 for D (6 bases). In germline, CDR1 is SGHTA, CDR2 FQGTGA. The CDR3 is 14 residues long. V was cut by 2 bases and J by 15 bases, with 20 bases left in between.

The V and J genes are TRBV3-1 (or the pseudogene TRBV3-2) and TRBJ2-7, with a weak D call TRBD1 (6 bases). Trimming left V 3 bases short and J 3 bases short, with 9 bases between. The V gene's germline CDR1 is LGHDT and CDR2 YNNKEL (reference sequence). This CDR3 has 13 amino acids. CDR3 residues: CASSQDRHYEQYF. The DNA of the CDR3 is TGTGCCAGCAGCCAGGACAGACACTACGAGCAGTACTTC.

The chain joins TRBV9 to TRBJ1-6; D unresolved. The V end lost 0 bases, the J end lost 7 bases, and 11 bases lay between the germline ends. Per germline, CDR1 SGDLS and CDR2 YYNGEE. CDR3 length: 15 residues. The CDR3 coding sequence is TGTGCCAGCAGCGTAGCGCAGGTATCAAATTCACCCCTCCACTTT. Encoded protein: CASSVAQVSNSPLHF.

CDR3 nucleotides: TGTGCCAGCTCACCGTACCGGACAGGAGACACAGATACGCAGTATTTT. It encodes CASSPYRTGDTDTQYF. The chain employs TRBV18 and TRBJ2-3; 7 bases match TRBD1. CDR3 length: 16 amino acids. Germline loops: CDR1 KGHSH, CDR2 LQKENI. Trimming took 3 bases from V and 2 from J; bases not matched to a gene: 8.

This chain uses TRBV3-1 (or the pseudogene TRBV3-2) with TRBJ2-5; TRBD1 aligns across 7 bases. The germline CDR1 and CDR2 sequences are LGHDT and YNNKEL (reference sequence). The CDR3 sequence is 16 residues long. Trimming took 0 bases from V and 2 from J; bases not matched to a gene: 6. The CDR3 sequence is CASSQEGPTGQETQYF. CDR3 in DNA: TGTGCCAGCAGCCAAGAGGGACCGACAGGGCAAGAGACCCAGTACTTC.

The chain employs TRBV16 and TRBJ1-2, with D possibly matching TRBD1 (6 bases). V gave up 4 bases and J gave up 4 bases, with 16 bases separating them. The germline V gene encodes CDR1 KGHSY and CDR2 FQNENV. This CDR3 region has 15 residues. The CDR3: CASSPNWGQGYGYTF. In DNA, the CDR3 is TGTGCCAGCAGCCCGAACTGGGGGCAAGGCTATGGCTACACCTTC.

The V gene is TRBV18, the J gene TRBJ2-3, with a weak D call TRBD1 (5 bases). The CDR3 totals 14 residues. V lost 4 bases to trimming and J lost 6 bases, with 14 bases between them. Germline V gene data show CDR1 as KGHSH and CDR2 as LQKENI. Here the CDR3 DNA reads TGTGCCAGCTCACGTCTGGGGCGATGGGATACGCAGTATTTT. Translation: CASSRLGRWDTQYF.